This record looks at one T cell receptor beta chain sequence and its context. Its antigen is unidentified. Per germline, CDR1 MRHNA and CDR2 SNTAGT. V was cut by 2 bases and J by 12 bases, with 20 bases left in between. CDR3 size: 15 residues. These data come from a study of identical twins. TCRdb passed the 5' RACE reads through MiXCR, listing each CDR3 protein once. In the table there are 250,000 or so distinct CDR3 sequences, roughly 7% of which are singletons. General study findings and limits: Abundant cord blood beta clonotypes carried fewer insertions; memory repertoires showed none. Twins showed weaker excess sharing in their beta out-of-frame sequences. Partial confounding of zero-insertion analyses by invariant MAIT and iNKT cells was possible.

These data also featured in a second study, about yellow fever vaccine responses in identical twins. That study adds: Each twin's T cell response to the vaccine was reported to look partly convergent and partly personalized.

The sequencing input was memory (CD45RO+) T cells sorted from blood. This chain links TRBV6-4 with TRBJ2-1; D not certain. This sequence originates from a woman between 18 and 30 years old in good health. CDR3 in DNA: TGTGCCAGCAGTGACCACCGACCCCCCGGCATTGGGCAGTTCTTC. Translation: CASSDHRPPGIGQFF.